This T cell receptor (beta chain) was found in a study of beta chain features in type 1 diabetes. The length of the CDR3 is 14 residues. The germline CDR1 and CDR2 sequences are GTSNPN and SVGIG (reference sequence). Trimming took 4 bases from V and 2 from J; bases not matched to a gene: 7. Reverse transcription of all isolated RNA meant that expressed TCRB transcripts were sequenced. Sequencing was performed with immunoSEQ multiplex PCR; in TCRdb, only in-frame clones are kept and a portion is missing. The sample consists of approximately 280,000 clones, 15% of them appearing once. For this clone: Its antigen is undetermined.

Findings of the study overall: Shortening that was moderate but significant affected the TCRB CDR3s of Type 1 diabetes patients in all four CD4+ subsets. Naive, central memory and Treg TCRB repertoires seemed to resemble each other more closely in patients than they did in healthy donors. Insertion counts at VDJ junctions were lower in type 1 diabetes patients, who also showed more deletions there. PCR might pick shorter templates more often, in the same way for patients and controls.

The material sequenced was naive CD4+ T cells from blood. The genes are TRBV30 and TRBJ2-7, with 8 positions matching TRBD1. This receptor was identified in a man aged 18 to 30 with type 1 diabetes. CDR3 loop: CAWNSGQAAYEQYF. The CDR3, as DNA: TGTGCCTGGAACTCGGGACAGGCTGCCTACGAGCAGTACTTC.